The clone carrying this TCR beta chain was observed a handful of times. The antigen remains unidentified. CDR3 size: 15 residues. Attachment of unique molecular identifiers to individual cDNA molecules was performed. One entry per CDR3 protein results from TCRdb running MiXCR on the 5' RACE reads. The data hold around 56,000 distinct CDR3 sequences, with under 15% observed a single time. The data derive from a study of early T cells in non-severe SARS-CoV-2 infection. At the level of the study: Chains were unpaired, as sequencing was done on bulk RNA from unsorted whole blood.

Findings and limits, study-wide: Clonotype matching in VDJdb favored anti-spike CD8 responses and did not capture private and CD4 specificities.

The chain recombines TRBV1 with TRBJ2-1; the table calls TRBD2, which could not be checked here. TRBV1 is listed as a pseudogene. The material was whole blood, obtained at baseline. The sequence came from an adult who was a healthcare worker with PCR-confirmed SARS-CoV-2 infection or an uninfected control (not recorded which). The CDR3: CTSSQGYEREDEQFF. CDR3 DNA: TGCACCAGCAGCCAAGGGTATGAGCGGGAGGATGAGCAGTTCTTC.